Each of the 32 T cell receptor beta chains below was sequenced from the same sample in a study of cytomegalovirus exposure and HLA in healthy donors (dated by TCRdb to 2016 to 2017). The protocol used for the library was the immunoSEQ multiplex PCR assay. A mixture of 60 forward primers for TCR Vbeta segments and 13 reverse primers for TCR Jbeta segments was used in the multiplex PCR. TCRdb took over this immuneACCESS table, retaining in-frame rearrangements with V and J assigned. Such tables are incomplete; in checked studies, under half of the missing clones stem from an unresolved V gene, and the remainder is unexplained. This sample lists 150,000 to 200,000 clones; under 70% were detected once. 10% of the sample comes from the top ten. What was sequenced was PBMCs. These receptors all come from a man aged 25 to 40 in good health and CMV-seropositive.

Only one count was recorded for this clone. The V call is TRBV2, the J call TRBJ2-7; possible D gene TRBD2, 5 bases. The CDR3 spans 15 residues. The germline gives CDR1 SNHLY, CDR2 FYNNEI. Deletions cut 6 bases from V and 5 bases from J, with 20 bases between. CDR3 sequence reads: CASRKLGVEGHEQYF. Written as DNA, the CDR3 is TGTGCCAGCAGGAAGCTTGGGGTCGAGGGCCACGAGCAGTACTTC.

This clone has more than one count but fewer than ten. This chain uses TRBV10-3 with TRBJ2-6, with 10 bases that match TRBD2. The V gene's germline CDR1 is ENHRY and CDR2 SYGVKD. The J segment lost 0 bases and the V segment lost 4 bases, leaving 6 bases of the junction unmatched. This CDR3 contains 18 residues. This CDR3 reads CAISARLAGVSGANVLTF. In DNA form, the CDR3 reads TGTGCCATCAGTGCCCGACTAGCGGGTGTCTCTGGGGCCAACGTCCTGACTTTC.

This clone has just a few counts. This rearrangement joins TRBV6-5 to TRBJ2-2; 7 nucleotides agree with TRBD1. This CDR3 spans 15 amino acids. V lost 4 bases and J lost 8; bases outside the gene matches: 10. In germline, CDR1 is MNHEY, CDR2 SVGAGI. CDR3 bases: TGTGCCAGCAGTTTACAGGGGTGGTATTCTGGGGAGCTGTTTTTT. This translates into CASSLQGWYSGELFF.

For the CDR3, the DNA is TGTGCCAGCAGCGTAGCAGCGGGATCAACCTACGAGCAGTACTTC. Protein sequence: CASSVAAGSTYEQYF. The rearrangement links TRBV9 to TRBJ2-5, with 7 bases identical to TRBD2. The J call may be incorrect, as the DNA end agrees better with TRBJ2-7. This CDR3 has 15 residues. The germline CDR1 and CDR2 sequences are SGDLS and YYNGEE.

The chain is built from TRBV19 and TRBJ2-1, with 10 positions matching TRBD2. Per germline, CDR1 LNHDA and CDR2 SQIVND (reference sequence). V was pared by 3 bases and J by 4 bases, with 18 bases of the junction left unmatched. CDR3 length equals 20 residues. The CDR3 protein is CASSMMFGLADLPEYNEQFF. The CDR3 coding sequence is TGTGCCAGTAGTATGATGTTTGGACTAGCGGATCTCCCGGAGTACAATGAGCAGTTCTTC.

This clone is a singleton in its sample. The CDR3 DNA reads TGTGCCAGCAGCCCGCCATACAGGGGGCCCTACGAGCAGTACTTC. This gives the protein CASSPPYRGPYEQYF. V is TRBV5-8 and J is TRBJ2-7, with TRBD1 identical over 9 bases. CDR1 is SGHTS, CDR2 YDEGEE, per germline. Trimming removed 4 bases from V and 2 bases from J; junction bases left unmatched: 7. This CDR3 is 15 amino acids long.

The V gene is TRBV9, the J gene TRBJ1-1, with 10 positions matching TRBD1. Germline V gene sequence: CDR1 SGDLS, CDR2 YYNGEE. The CDR3 has 15 residues. Trimming at V came to 0 bases and at J to 5 bases, leaving 4 bases not matched to a gene. The CDR3 nucleotides read TGTGCCAGCAGCGTAGTGCGGACAGGGGGAACTGAAGCTTTCTTT. It translates to CASSVVRTGGTEAFF.

The rearrangement uses TRBV7-2 and TRBJ1-2, with a weak D call TRBD1 (6 bases). This CDR3 contains 12 residues. Trimming shortened V by 2 bases and J by 10 bases, and 11 bases separated the two germline ends. Germline-derived CDR1 and CDR2 are SGHTA and FQGNSA. The CDR3 DNA follows: TGTGCCAGCAGCTTATCCCCAGGGGCCTACACCTTC. Protein: CASSLSPGAYTF. The entire variable domain, with the rest obtained from reference TRBV7-2 and TRBJ1-2, is as follows: GAGVSQSPSNKVTEKGKDVELRCDPISGHTALYWYRQSLGQGLEFLIYFQGNSAPDKSGLPSDRFSAERTGGSVSTLTIQRTQQEDSAVYLCASSLSPGAYTFGSGTRLTVV.

The chain couples TRBV27 to TRBJ1-5; a possible D gene is TRBD1 (6 bases). Between the trimmed V and J ends, which lost 3 bases and 0 bases, there was a span of 9 bases. CDR3 size: 15 residues. CDR1 and CDR2 from the germline V gene are MNHEY and SMNVEV (reference sequence). For the CDR3, the DNA is TGTGCCAGCAGTTTGCGGGGGGCTAGCAATCAGCCCCAGCATTTT. This encodes CASSLRGASNQPQHF.

V usage is TRBV6-6 and J usage is TRBJ1-1; maybe TRBD1 (6 bases). Germline values: CDR1 MNHNY, CDR2 SVGAGI (reference sequence). With 6 bases removed from V and 4 bases from J, the gap between germline ends came to 12 bases. The CDR3 loop spans 13 amino acids. CDR3 DNA: TGTGCCAGCAGCCCAACAGGGACCACTGAAGCTTTCTTT. This gives the protein CASSPTGTTEAFF.

This sequence joins TRBV19 and TRBJ2-7, with a weak D call TRBD1 (6 bases). The CDR3 has 14 residues. Germline V lookup: CDR1 LNHDA, CDR2 SQIVND (reference sequence). Trimming pared 3 bases from V and 2 bases from J, leaving 11 bases between. The CDR3 sequence: CASSMTGNTYEQYF. The CDR3 DNA reads TGTGCCAGTAGTATGACAGGTAACACCTACGAGCAGTACTTC.

The gene calls are TRBV29-1 and TRBJ1-4; TRBD1 agrees at 11 bases. CDR3 length equals 17 residues. In germline, CDR1 is SQVTM, CDR2 ANQGSEA. With 3 bases clipped from V and 0 bases from J, the junction kept 6 bases outside the gene matches. For the CDR3, the DNA is TGCAGCGTTGAGAGTCCGGGACAGGGGGCAACTAATGAAAAACTGTTTTTT. It specifies CSVESPGQGATNEKLFF.

This clone was observed a few times. V usage is TRBV5-4 and J usage is TRBJ2-1; no clear D gene. The CDR3 has 12 amino acids. In germline, CDR1 is SGHNT, CDR2 YYREEE (reference sequence). V lost 5 bases and J lost 7, with 10 bases in between. CDR3 DNA sequence: TGTGCCAGCAGTTTGTTTAGAAATGAGCAGTTCTTC. Protein sequence: CASSLFRNEQFF.

The genes are TRBV27 and TRBJ1-2, with 7 nucleotides matching TRBD1. The V gene's germline CDR1 is MNHEY and CDR2 SMNVEV (reference sequence). This CDR3 is 16 amino acids long. The trim removed 1 base at V and 8 bases at J, leaving 13 bases unmatched. The CDR3 nucleotides are TGTGCCAGCAGTTTATTATCGGCAGGGACAGTTAGAGGCTACACCTTC. This encodes CASSLLSAGTVRGYTF.

This clone appeared a few times. One end of the junction varies from germline; a read error may be responsible. The chain links TRBV4-1 to TRBJ1-5; D is ambiguous. Germline V gene lookup returns CDR1 MGHRA and CDR2 YSYEKL. The CDR3 is 14 residues long. CDR3 in DNA: TGTGCCAGCAGCCACATAGGAGTAAATCAGCCCCAGCATTTT. It yields the protein CASSHIGVNQPQHF.

The genes are TRBV4-2 and TRBJ2-6; 8 positions agree with TRBD2. The CDR3 is 17 residues long. After removal of 4 bases from V and 2 bases from J, the junction contained 7 bases not matched to a gene. CDR1 and CDR2 from the germline V gene are LGHNA and YNFKEQ. In nucleotides, the CDR3 is TGTGCCAGCAGCCTAGGACTAGCAATGACTGGGGCCAACGTCCTGACTTTC. Encoded protein: CASSLGLAMTGANVLTF.

The V gene is TRBV5-4, the J gene TRBJ2-2; 7 nucleotides align to TRBD2. CDR1 and CDR2 (germline): SGHNT, YYREEE (reference sequence). CDR3 length: 17 amino acids. V gave up 1 base and J gave up 4 bases; unmatched junction bases: 10. The CDR3 DNA follows: TGTGCCAGCAGCTTGTTAGGTGGGAGGGCCAGCACCGGGGAGCTGTTTTTT. This sequence encodes CASSLLGGRASTGELFF.

The rearrangement links TRBV10-1 to TRBJ2-7; TRBD1 is a possible D gene (7 bases). Trimming shortened V by 8 bases and J by 1 base, and 30 bases separated the two germline ends. The CDR3 covers 19 residues. CDR1 and CDR2 from the germline V gene are WNHNN and SYGVQD (reference sequence). The CDR3 region is CASPAGRQGRPFTSYEQYF. The DNA of the CDR3 is TGCGCCAGCCCGGCGGGACGACAGGGCCGACCCTTTACATCCTACGAGCAGTACTTC.

This clone appeared a few times. The J gene is TRBJ1-1, the V gene TRBV11-3; 8 nucleotides line up with TRBD1. Per germline, CDR1 SGHNT and CDR2 YENEEA. Losses at the gene ends were 5 bases for V and 4 bases for J; bases not matched to a gene: 12. This CDR3 contains 16 residues. The CDR3 sequence is CASSPNGETGGTEAFF. The CDR3 DNA sequence: TGTGCCAGCAGCCCCAACGGAGAAACAGGGGGCACTGAAGCTTTCTTT.

This clone showed up just a few times. J is TRBJ2-2 and V is TRBV5-4; 14 nucleotides match TRBD2. This CDR3 comprises 18 residues. Per germline, CDR1 SGHNT and CDR2 YYREEE (reference sequence). The V and J ends lost 4 bases and 0 bases, in that order; junction bases with no gene match: 5. CDR3 amino acids: CASSLAGLAGANTGELFF. Here the CDR3 DNA reads TGTGCCAGCAGCCTAGCGGGACTAGCGGGAGCGAACACCGGGGAGCTGTTTTTT.

This chain connects TRBV4-1 to TRBJ2-7, with D possibly TRBD2 on 5 matching bases. The CDR3 consists of 14 residues. The V end lost 3 bases, the J end lost 1 base, and 10 bases lay between the germline ends. CDR1 and CDR2 from the germline V gene are MGHRA and YSYEKL. CDR3 in amino acids: CASSHVGESYEQYF. The DNA for the CDR3 is TGCGCCAGCAGCCATGTCGGGGAGTCCTACGAGCAGTACTTC.

The chain links TRBV7-6 to TRBJ2-7; 8 nucleotides match TRBD2. Per the germline V gene, CDR1 is SGHVS and CDR2 is FNYEAQ. The ends lost 6 bases at V and 7 bases at J; junction bases unmatched: 8. This CDR3 spans 13 amino acids. For the CDR3, the DNA is TGTGCCAGCAGAAAAATTTCGGGAGGGGAGCAGTACTTC. Translated: CASRKISGGEQYF. The complete variable domain, with remaining parts taken from reference TRBV7-6 and TRBJ2-7, reads GAGVSQSPRYKVTKRGQDVALRCDPISGHVSLYWYRQALGQGPEFLTYFNYEAQQDKSGLPNDRFSAERPEGSISTLTIQRTEQRDSAMYRCASRKISGGEQYFGPGTRLTVT.

This clone was seen more than once but under ten times. The chain joins TRBV6-1 to TRBJ1-3; D unresolved. Looked up from germline, CDR1 is MNHNS and CDR2 is SASEGT. The CDR3 has 14 residues. Deletions cut 4 bases from V and 4 bases from J, with 11 bases between. CDR3 bases: TGTGCCAGCAGTGGTAACATCTTCGGAAACACCATATATTTT. Translating gives CASSGNIFGNTIYF.

This clone appeared a few times. V usage is TRBV5-4 and J usage is TRBJ2-7, with 9 bases that match TRBD2. The V and J ends lost 4 bases and 3 bases, in that order; junction bases with no gene match: 8. Germline CDR1 is SGHNT and CDR2 is YYREEE (reference sequence). CDR3 length: 15 amino acids. The CDR3 region is CASSNPGLAVYEQYF. The CDR3 bases are TGTGCCAGCAGCAATCCGGGACTAGCAGTCTACGAGCAGTACTTC. Full variable domain (missing parts from reference TRBV5-4 and TRBJ2-7): ETGVTQSPTHLIKTRGQQVTLRCSSQSGHNTVSWYQQALGQGPQFIFQYYREEENGRGNFPPRFSGLQFPNYSSELNVNALELDDSALYLCASSNPGLAVYEQYFGPGTRLTVT.

This clone occurred once. This chain uses TRBV2 with TRBJ2-7, with 7 bases matching TRBD1. Germline-derived CDR1 and CDR2 are SNHLY and FYNNEI. CDR3 size: 14 residues. V shed 6 bases and J 0 bases; nucleotides not matched to a gene: 5. CDR3 nucleotides: TGTGCCAGCAGCAGACAGGGCCTCTCCTACGAGCAGTACTTC. Translated: CASSRQGLSYEQYF.

The chain has TRBV9 and TRBJ1-3; tentative D call: TRBD1 (6 bases). Germline V gives CDR1 SGDLS, CDR2 YYNGEE. Trimming shortened V by 3 bases and J by 0 bases, and 13 bases separated the two germline ends. There are 16 residues in the CDR3. Here the CDR3 DNA reads TGTGCCAGCAGCGAGAGGGACATCAGCTCTGGAAACACCATATATTTT. It translates to CASSERDISSGNTIYF.

The rearrangement uses TRBV13 and TRBJ2-2; 13 bases fit TRBD2. CDR3 length: 16 residues. Germline CDR1 reads PRHDT; CDR2 reads FYEKMQ (reference sequence). J was trimmed by 5 bases and V by 1 base; bases with no gene match: 1. The CDR3 coding sequence is TGTGCCAGCAGCTTAGAACTAGCGGGAGGGACCGGGGAGCTGTTTTTT. It translates to CASSLELAGGTGELFF.

This sequence joins TRBV5-1 and TRBJ2-5; the D is unclear. The DNA matches TRBJ2-7 better at its end, which makes the J call doubtful. The CDR3 has 15 residues. Per germline, CDR1 SGHRS and CDR2 YFSETQ. DNA of the CDR3: TGCGCCAGCAGCTTGGCCCCAGCGCCGAACTACGAGCAGTACTTC. This translates into CASSLAPAPNYEQYF.

The CDR3 DNA is TGTGCCAGCATCGACAGGATTGCAACTAATGAAAAACTGTTTTTT. This translates into CASIDRIATNEKLFF. This chain joins TRBV2 and TRBJ1-4; TRBD1 is a possible D gene (6 bases). This CDR3 contains 15 residues. Germline V CDR1 and CDR2: SNHLY, FYNNEI. Trimming pared 7 bases from V and 0 bases from J, leaving 12 bases between.

On this clone: The same CDR3 arises from other DNA sequences in this sample as well. The chain recombines TRBV11-3 with TRBJ1-3, with D maybe TRBD1 (6 bases). Germline CDR1 SGHNT, CDR2 YENEEA. Trimming took 5 bases from V and 2 from J, leaving 10 bases between them. There are 14 residues in the CDR3. The CDR3 DNA sequence: TGTGCCAGCAGCCCACAGGGAGCTGGAAACACCATATATTTT. Its translation: CASSPQGAGNTIYF.

The chain carries TRBV18 and TRBJ1-1, with 9 bases fitting TRBD1. J was trimmed by 2 bases and V by 6 bases; bases with no gene match: 10. CDR1 and CDR2 (germline): KGHSH, LQKENI. This CDR3 has 16 amino acids. The CDR3 nucleotides read TGTGCCAGCTCCCGACAGGACAGGGGATCTAACACTGAAGCTTTCTTT. Amino acids: CASSRQDRGSNTEAFF.

This clone was picked up a small number of times. The CDR3 DNA reads TGTGCCAGCAGCTCGGGACAGGGTGATAGTGGCTACACCTTC. Translating it yields CASSSGQGDSGYTF. The chain carries TRBV7-9 and TRBJ1-2, with 9 bases fitting TRBD1. With 4 bases clipped from V and 7 bases from J, the junction kept 7 bases outside the gene matches. From germline, CDR1 is SEHNR and CDR2 FQNEAQ (reference sequence). The length of the CDR3 is 14 residues.